The TCR beta chain under discussion was sequenced for a study of cytomegalovirus exposure and HLA in healthy donors. A remark on this clone: Antigen: not known.

Regarding the study as a whole: The study put 150 to 200 TCR beta chains on its list as cytomegalovirus-associated.

Regarding donors, all were healthy bone marrow donors. The PCR contained 60 Vbeta and 13 Jbeta primers. Sequenced by immunoSEQ multiplex PCR; TCRdb stores in-frame clones only, minus some. The data hold approximately 190,000 clones, with around 83% observed a single time. Trimming at V came to 5 bases and at J to 2 bases, leaving 1 base not matched to a gene. The CDR3 totals 14 residues. Germline assignment: CDR1 SGHVS and CDR2 FQNEAQ. The source is a man aged 40-55 years in good health and CMV-seropositive. Sequenced sample: PBMCs. The rearrangement joins TRBV7-8 to TRBJ1-4, with TRBD1 matching 8 bases. The CDR3 spells CASSPGGTNEKLFF. The CDR3, as DNA: TGTGCCAGCAGCCCAGGGGGCACTAATGAAAAACTGTTTTTT.